This entry is about one TCR beta chain. Sequencing used immunoSEQ multiplex PCR; TCRdb keeps in-frame clones, though not all of them. The sample shows 140,000 to 150,000 clones, approximately 80% of them seen only once. These data come from a study of blood T cell repertoires in COVID-19. Study information: Acute and convalescent COVID-19 specimens originated in the United States, Italy and Spain. Sample material is recorded as cDNA or gDNA derived from T cells, B-cell-depleted T cells, or PBMCs.

The CDR3 has 16 residues. The germline V gene encodes CDR1 MNHEY and CDR2 SMNVEV (reference sequence). The V gene end was trimmed by 2 bases and the J gene end by 4 bases; junction bases not matched to a gene: 10. Those who participated ranged in age from roughly 18 to 95 years and resided in some 24 US areas. The sequenced material came from PBMCs or T cells enriched from blood (not recorded which). The sequence was collected from a woman between 45 and 60 years old who had recovered from COVID-19. The gene calls are TRBV27 and TRBJ2-7; 8 positions agree with TRBD1. The DNA of the CDR3 is TGTGCCAGCAGTTTACTAAGACAGGGGCCCTTTTACGAGCAGTACTTC. This sequence encodes CASSLLRQGPFYEQYF.